Below, one T cell receptor beta chain is given with its context. The data derive from a study of blood T cell repertoires in COVID-19. The wider study: Spain, Italy and the United States supplied samples that represented acute and convalescent COVID-19.

Trimming removed 6 bases from V and 0 bases from J; junction bases left unmatched: 3. The CDR3 length is 14 residues. CDR1 is SGHKS, CDR2 YYEKEE, per germline (reference sequence). The assay was immunoSEQ multiplex PCR, and TCRdb's table has in-frame clones only and misses some. The sample holds nearly 250,000 clones, about nine tenths seen once. Material: peripheral blood. V and J are TRBV5-5 and TRBJ2-1, with 7 nucleotides matching TRBD2. The clonotype comes from a woman in her sixties or seventies who had recovered from COVID-19. CDR3 residues: CASTSGSSYNEQFF. In DNA, the CDR3 is TGTGCCAGCACTAGCGGATCCTCCTACAATGAGCAGTTCTTC. Based on the CDR3 plus reference TRBV5-5 and TRBJ2-1, the full variable domain is DAGVTQSPTHLIKTRGQQVTLRCSPISGHKSVSWYQQVLGQGPQFIFQYYEKEERGRGNFPDRFSARQFPNYSSELNVNALLLGDSALYLCASTSGSSYNEQFFGPGTRLTVL.